Below are 6 T cell receptor beta chains sequenced from a single sample in a study of blood T cell repertoires in COVID-19. Produced via immunoSEQ multiplex PCR; TCRdb's table is partial and in-frame only. The sample holds a few hundred thousand clones, just under 90% seen once. Sequences were obtained from PBMCs or T cells enriched from blood (not recorded which). These receptors all stem from a woman aged 25 to 39 who had recovered from COVID-19.

This clone has only a few counts. The chain has TRBV27 and TRBJ2-7; 8 bases align to TRBD1. J gave up 5 bases and V 5 bases, and 11 bases lay outside the gene matches. The germline V gene has CDR1 MNHEY and CDR2 SMNVEV (reference sequence). The CDR3 is made up of 15 amino acids. The CDR3 DNA follows: TGTGCCAGCAGTCTCCTCGGACAGGGTCGGCACGAGCAGTACTTC. Translation gives CASSLLGQGRHEQYF.

The chain employs TRBV5-4 and TRBJ2-7; D remains unclear. CDR3 size: 12 residues. V dropped 0 bases and J dropped 6 bases, with 7 bases sitting between them. Germline CDR1 is SGHNT and CDR2 is YYREEE (reference sequence). The CDR3 loop reads CASSLGTGEQYF. CDR3 nucleotides: TGTGCCAGCAGCTTGGGAACGGGCGAGCAGTACTTC.

The sample holds a few counts of this clone. Within the sample, other DNA sequences also encode this same CDR3. This sequence joins TRBV5-1 and TRBJ2-1; 12 nucleotides match TRBD2. J gave up 4 bases and V 0 bases, and 5 bases lay outside the gene matches. Germline V CDR1 and CDR2: SGHRS, YFSETQ. CDR3 length equals 17 residues. The CDR3 DNA follows: TGCGCCAGCAGCTTGGGACTAGCGGGAGAATCTTACAATGAGCAGTTCTTC. This codes for CASSLGLAGESYNEQFF.

This clone was observed a single time. This chain links TRBV4-3 with TRBJ2-1, with 7 bases lining up with TRBD1. This CDR3 has 13 residues. With V trimmed by 0 bases and J by 13 bases, 6 bases remained unmatched. The germline V gene has CDR1 LGHNA and CDR2 YSLEER. CDR3 sequence reads: CASSQDARGPQFF. In DNA, the CDR3 is TGCGCCAGCAGCCAAGATGCGAGGGGGCCCCAGTTCTTC.

CDR3 bases: TGTGCCAGCGGTCCCGCCTCCCTTCTATATGAGCAGTTCTTC. The encoded protein is CASGPASLLYEQFF. The rearrangement joins TRBV11-3 to TRBJ2-1; unclear D gene. The ends were cut back, 8 bases at V and 8 bases at J, with 19 bases in the middle. CDR3 length: 14 residues. Germline assignment: CDR1 SGHNT and CDR2 YENEEA.

The V gene is TRBV2, the J gene TRBJ1-5; 11 bases line up with TRBD1. This CDR3 has 16 amino acids. Germline trimming cut 5 bases from V and 9 bases from J; bases unmatched to any gene: 12. CDR1 SNHLY and CDR2 FYNNEI come from the germline V gene. For the CDR3, the DNA is TGTGCCAGCAGTACGGACAGGGGGCCCTCGTTGGGGCCCCAGCATTTT. As protein: CASSTDRGPSLGPQHF. Full variable domain (missing parts from reference TRBV2 and TRBJ1-5): EPEVTQTPSHQVTQMGQEVILRCVPISNHLYFYWYRQILGQKVEFLVSFYNNEISEKSEIFDDQFSVERPDGSNFTLKIRSTKLEDSAMYFCASSTDRGPSLGPQHFGDGTRLSIL.